What follows are 6 T cell receptor beta chains derived from one specimen sequenced in a study of blood T cells in healthy people across ages. A second PCR, run for roughly 7 to 11 cycles, used a sample-barcoded 5' primer plus a J-beta primer mix. One entry per CDR3 protein, called by TCRdb with MiXCR from the 5' RACE reads. The data contain about 1.5 million distinct CDR3 sequences, approximately 43% of them seen just once; the ten biggest clones take up about 4.1%. The sample was blood. The receptors shown here come from a woman between 18 and 29 years old in good health.

The genes are TRBV9 and TRBJ1-2; 7 bases fit TRBD1. CDR3 length: 19 amino acids. V shed 4 bases, J shed 8 bases, and the junction held 26 bases outside the gene matches. Germline V gives CDR1 SGDLS, CDR2 YYNGEE. CDR3 protein: CASSLQGEGSHLGPRGYTF. The CDR3 nucleotides are TGTGCCAGCAGCCTCCAGGGGGAGGGATCCCATTTGGGGCCTAGAGGCTACACCTTC.

J is TRBJ1-1 and V is TRBV29-1; a weak D match, TRBD1 (5 bases). Germline lookup yields CDR1 SQVTM and CDR2 ANQGSEA. V was cut by 1 base and J by 8 bases, with 14 bases left in between. The CDR3 runs to 13 residues. CDR3 nucleotide sequence: TGCAGCGTTGAAGTAGGGGTTGTCGTGGAAGCTTTCTTT. Its translation is CSVEVGVVVEAFF.

The rearrangement joins TRBV6-5 to TRBJ2-3; D is uncertain. Trimming pared 0 bases from V and 5 bases from J, leaving 21 bases between. This CDR3 region has 18 residues. Germline CDR1 is MNHEY and CDR2 is SVGAGI. CDR3 bases: TGTGCCAGCAGTTACTCGATAGGGCTACCCACGGAGCTAGATACGCAGTATTTT. It yields the protein CASSYSIGLPTELDTQYF.

This clonotype appeared a few times. The rearrangement uses TRBV7-2 and TRBJ2-2; D is unresolved. This CDR3 has 14 residues. Germline V CDR1 and CDR2: SGHTA, FQGNSA. The germline V and J ends were trimmed by 1 base and 5 bases, with 8 bases remaining between them. CDR3 DNA: TGTGCCAGCAGCTTAGGAGGCGCTACCGGGGAGCTGTTTTTT. This gives the protein CASSLGGATGELFF.

This clonotype was observed a handful of times. CDR3 in amino acids: CASSNLRGRSDGYTF. CDR3 sequence (DNA): TGTGCCAGCAGCAACCTCAGGGGGCGAAGCGATGGCTACACCTTC. The chain carries TRBV3-1 and TRBJ1-2, with TRBD1 matching 8 bases. Germline-derived CDR1 and CDR2 are LGHDT and YNNKEL (reference sequence). The CDR3 consists of 15 residues. With V trimmed by 5 bases and J by 6 bases, 11 bases remained unmatched.

CDR3 DNA: TGTGCCAGCAGCTTTAACGCCAGGGTCGCCCACGAGCAGTACTTC. It is translated as CASSFNARVAHEQYF. The rearrangement joins TRBV5-5 to TRBJ2-7; D is perhaps TRBD1 (5 bases). Trimming pared 2 bases from V and 5 bases from J, leaving 17 bases between. The CDR3 is 15 residues long. Germline V CDR1 and CDR2: SGHKS, YYEKEE (reference sequence).